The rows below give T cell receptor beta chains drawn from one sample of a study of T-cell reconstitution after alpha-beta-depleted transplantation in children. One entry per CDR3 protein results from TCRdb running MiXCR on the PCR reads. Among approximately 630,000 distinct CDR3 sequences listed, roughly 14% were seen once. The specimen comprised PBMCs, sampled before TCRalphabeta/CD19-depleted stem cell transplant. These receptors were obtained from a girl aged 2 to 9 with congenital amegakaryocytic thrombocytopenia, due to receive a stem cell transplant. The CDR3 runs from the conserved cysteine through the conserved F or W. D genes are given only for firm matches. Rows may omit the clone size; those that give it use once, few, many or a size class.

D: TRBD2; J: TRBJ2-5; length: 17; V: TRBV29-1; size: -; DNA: TGCAGCGTTGAGCCTCTTTTGACTAGCGGGAGTCGGGAGACCCAGTACTTC; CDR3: CSVEPLLTSGSRETQYF
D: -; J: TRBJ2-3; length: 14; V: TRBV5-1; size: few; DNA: TGCGCCAGCAGCCGGGAGCAGGAGACAGATACGCAGTATTTT; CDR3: CASSREQETDTQYF
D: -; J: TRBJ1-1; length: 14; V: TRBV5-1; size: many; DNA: TGCGCCAGCAGTACAAGGGCCACGGACACTGAAGCTTTCTTT; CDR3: CASSTRATDTEAFF
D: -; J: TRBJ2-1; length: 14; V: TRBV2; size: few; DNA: TGTGCCAGCAGTGAAACCACCGCGGGGGCGAAGCAGTTCTTC; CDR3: CASSETTAGAKQFF
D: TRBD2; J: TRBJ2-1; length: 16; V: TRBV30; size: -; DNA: TGTGCCTGGAGTGTAGGTTGGACTAGCGGGAAAAGTGAGCAGTTCTTC; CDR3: CAWSVGWTSGKSEQFF
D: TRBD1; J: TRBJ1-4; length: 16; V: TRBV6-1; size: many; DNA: TGTGCCAGCAGCCGGGACAGGGCTGCAACTAATGAAAAACTGTTTTTT; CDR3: CASSRDRAATNEKLFF
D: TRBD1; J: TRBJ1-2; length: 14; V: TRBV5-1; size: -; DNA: TGCGCCAGCTCTCACGGACAGGGGGCGCATGGCTACACCTTC; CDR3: CASSHGQGAHGYTF
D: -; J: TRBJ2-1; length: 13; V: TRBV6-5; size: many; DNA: TGTGCCAGCAGTTACTCGGGCGACAATGAGCAGTTCTTC; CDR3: CASSYSGDNEQFF
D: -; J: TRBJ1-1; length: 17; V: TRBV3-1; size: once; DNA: TGTGCCTGCAGCCAAGAGTCTTGGCTCCGCCCCAGGACTGAAGCTTTCTTT; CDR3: CACSQESWLRPRTEAFF
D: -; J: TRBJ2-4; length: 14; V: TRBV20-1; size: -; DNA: TGCAGTCCTGCGTCAGGGCTAGCCAAAAACATTCAGTACTTC; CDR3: CSPASGLAKNIQYF
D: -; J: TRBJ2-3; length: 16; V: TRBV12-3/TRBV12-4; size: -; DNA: TGTGCCAGCAGCTTTATCACTGGAAGGGCCTGCGATACGCAGTATTTT; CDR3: CASSFITGRACDTQYF
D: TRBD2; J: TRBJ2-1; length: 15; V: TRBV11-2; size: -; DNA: TGTGCCAGCAGCCGGAGCGGGAGTATGTACAATGAGCAGTTCTTC; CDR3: CASSRSGSMYNEQFF
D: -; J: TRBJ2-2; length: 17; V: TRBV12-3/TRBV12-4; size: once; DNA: TGTGCCAGCAGTTTAGTGGTAAGGTCGGGAAGCACCGGGGAGCTGTTTTTT; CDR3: CASSLVVRSGSTGELFF
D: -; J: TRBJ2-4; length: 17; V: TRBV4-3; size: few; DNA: TGCGCCAGCAGCCACAATGACATGAACACAGCCAAAAACATTCAGTACTTC; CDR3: CASSHNDMNTAKNIQYF
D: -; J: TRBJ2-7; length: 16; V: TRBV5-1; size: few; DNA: TGCGCCAGCAGCTTGGTATCCTTCGGGGAAGACTACGAGCAGTACTTC; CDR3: CASSLVSFGEDYEQYF
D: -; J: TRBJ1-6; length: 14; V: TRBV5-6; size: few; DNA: TGTGCCAGCAGCTTTGGAGACAGTAAATCGCCCCTCCACTTT; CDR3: CASSFGDSKSPLHF
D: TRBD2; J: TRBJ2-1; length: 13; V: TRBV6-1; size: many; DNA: TGTGCCAGCGCAGTACGCGGGAGGAATGAGCAGTTCTTC; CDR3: CASAVRGRNEQFF
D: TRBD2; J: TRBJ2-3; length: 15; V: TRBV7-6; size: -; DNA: TGTGCCAGCAGCTTGAGCGGGAGCTGGGTAGATACGCAGTATTTT; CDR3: CASSLSGSWVDTQYF
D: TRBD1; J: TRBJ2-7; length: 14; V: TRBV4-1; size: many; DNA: TGCGCCAGCAGCTGGGACAGGAACTCCTACGAGCAGTACTTC; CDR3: CASSWDRNSYEQYF
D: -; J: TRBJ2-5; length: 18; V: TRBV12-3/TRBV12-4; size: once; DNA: TGTACCAGCTGTTTCCCCCAGCGCTGGGGACTCCAGCAAGAGACCCAGTACTTC; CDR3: CTSCFPQRWGLQQETQYF
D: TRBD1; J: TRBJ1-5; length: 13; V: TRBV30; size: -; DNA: TGTGCCTGCACTCAAGGGGGCGGTCAGCCCCAGCATTTT; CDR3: CACTQGGGQPQHF
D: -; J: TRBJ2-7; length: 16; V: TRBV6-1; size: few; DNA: TGTGCCAGCAGCCGACCTTTGATGGGAAGTTCCTACGAGCAGTACTTC; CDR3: CASSRPLMGSSYEQYF
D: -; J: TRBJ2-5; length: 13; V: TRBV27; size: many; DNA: TGTGCCAGCAGTCTTCTATGGCGAGAGACCCAGTACTTC; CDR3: CASSLLWRETQYF
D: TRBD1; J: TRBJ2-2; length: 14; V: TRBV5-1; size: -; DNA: TGCGCCATACGGCCGGGACAGGGGCCCGGGGAGCTGTTTTTT; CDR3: CAIRPGQGPGELFF
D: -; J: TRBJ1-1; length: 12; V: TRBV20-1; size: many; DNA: TGCAGTGCTTCTATCCGTAGGACTGAAGCTTTCTTT; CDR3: CSASIRRTEAFF
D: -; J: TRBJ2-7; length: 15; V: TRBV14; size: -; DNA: TGTGCCAGCAGCCAAGGGGACATTGTAATTTCCGAGCAGTACTTC; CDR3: CASSQGDIVISEQYF
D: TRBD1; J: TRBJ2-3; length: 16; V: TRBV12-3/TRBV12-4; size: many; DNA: TGTGCCAGCAGTCCCCGGACAGGGGGCCACACAGATACGCAGTATTTT; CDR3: CASSPRTGGHTDTQYF
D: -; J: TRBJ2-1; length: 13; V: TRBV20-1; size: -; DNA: TGCAGTGCTAGTGAGAGGGCGGACAATGAGCAGTTCTTC; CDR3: CSASERADNEQFF
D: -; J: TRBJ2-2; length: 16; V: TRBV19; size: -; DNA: TGTGCCAGTAGAGTTGGGCGGCCAAAAGGCACCGGGGAGCTGTTTTTT; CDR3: CASRVGRPKGTGELFF
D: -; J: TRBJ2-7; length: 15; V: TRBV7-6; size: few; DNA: TGTGCCAGCAGCTTTTTGGTGGGGGCTTCACACGAGCAGTACTTC; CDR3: CASSFLVGASHEQYF
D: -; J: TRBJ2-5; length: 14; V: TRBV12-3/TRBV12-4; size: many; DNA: TGTGCCAGCAGTTTTACTAGTGGGTGGGAGACCCAGTACTTC; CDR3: CASSFTSGWETQYF
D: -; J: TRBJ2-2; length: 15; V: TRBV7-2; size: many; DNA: TGTGCCAGGCCACCGTCAGGCTTTTACACCGGGGAGCTGTTTTTT; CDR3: CARPPSGFYTGELFF
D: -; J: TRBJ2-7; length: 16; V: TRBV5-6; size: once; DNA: TGTGCCAGCAGCTTGGCCACGCGCGGCCTCCCTCACGAGCAGTACTTC; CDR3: CASSLATRGLPHEQYF
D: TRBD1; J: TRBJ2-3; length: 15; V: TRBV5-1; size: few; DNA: TGCGCCAGCAGCGGAGGGGACAGGGTATCAGATACGCAGTATTTT; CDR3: CASSGGDRVSDTQYF
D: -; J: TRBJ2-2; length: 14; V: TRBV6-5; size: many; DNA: TGTGCCAGCAGTTCTAAGAGGGTCACCGGGGAGCTGTTTTTT; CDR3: CASSSKRVTGELFF
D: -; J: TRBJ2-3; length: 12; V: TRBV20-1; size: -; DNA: TGCAGTGCTAGAGTGCTAGCGGATACGCAGTATTTT; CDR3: CSARVLADTQYF
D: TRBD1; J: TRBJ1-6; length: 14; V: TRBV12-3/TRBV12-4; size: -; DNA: TGTGCCAGCAGTTCTACAGGGGAGAAATCACCCCTCCACTTT; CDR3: CASSSTGEKSPLHF
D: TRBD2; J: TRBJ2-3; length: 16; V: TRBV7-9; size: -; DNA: TGTGCCAGCAGGACTAGCGGGAGGAAAAGCACAGATACGCAGTATTTT; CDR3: CASRTSGRKSTDTQYF
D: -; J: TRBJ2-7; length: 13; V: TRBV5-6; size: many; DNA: TGTGCCAGCAGCTTGGGAGAGAAGTACAAAGAGTACTTC; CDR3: CASSLGEKYKEYF
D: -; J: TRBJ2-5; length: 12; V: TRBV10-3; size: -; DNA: TGTGCCATCTCCCCGGGTAAAGAGACCCAGTACTTC; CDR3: CAISPGKETQYF
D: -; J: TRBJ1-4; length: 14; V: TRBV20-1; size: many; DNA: TGCAGTGCTACGAACCACGGCACAGATGAAAAACTGTTTTTT; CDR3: CSATNHGTDEKLFF
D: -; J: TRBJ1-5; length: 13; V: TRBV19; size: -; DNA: TGTGCCAGTAGTATGGGGGGCAATCAGCCCCAGCATTTT; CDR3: CASSMGGNQPQHF